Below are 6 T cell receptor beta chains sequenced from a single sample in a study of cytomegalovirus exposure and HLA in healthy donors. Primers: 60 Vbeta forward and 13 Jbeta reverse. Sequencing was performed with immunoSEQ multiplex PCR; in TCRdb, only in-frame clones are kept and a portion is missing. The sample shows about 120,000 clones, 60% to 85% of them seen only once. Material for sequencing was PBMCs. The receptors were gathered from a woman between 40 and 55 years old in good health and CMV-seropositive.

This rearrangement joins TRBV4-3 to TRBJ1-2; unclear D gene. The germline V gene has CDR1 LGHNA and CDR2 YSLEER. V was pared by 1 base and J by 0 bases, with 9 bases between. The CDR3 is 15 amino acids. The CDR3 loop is CASSQGGGSNYGYTF. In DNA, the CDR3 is TGCGCCAGCAGCCAAGGAGGAGGGTCTAACTATGGCTACACCTTC.

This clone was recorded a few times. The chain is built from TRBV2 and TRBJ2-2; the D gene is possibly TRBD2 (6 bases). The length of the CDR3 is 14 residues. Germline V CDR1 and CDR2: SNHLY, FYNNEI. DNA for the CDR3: TGTGCAATAAAGGAGGGTTCAGGCACCGGGGAGCTGTTTTTT. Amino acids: CAIKEGSGTGELFF.

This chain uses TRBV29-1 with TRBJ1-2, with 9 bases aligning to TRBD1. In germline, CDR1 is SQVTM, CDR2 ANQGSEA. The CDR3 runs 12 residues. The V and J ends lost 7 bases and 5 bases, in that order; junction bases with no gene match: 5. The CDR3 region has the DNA TGCAGCGCCGGCGGACAGGGGTATGGCTACACCTTC. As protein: CSAGGQGYGYTF.

CDR3 region: CASSPGTGYQEQYF. For the CDR3, the DNA is TGTGCCAGCAGTCCCGGGACAGGGTATCAAGAGCAGTACTTC. The chain joins TRBV6-5 to TRBJ2-7; TRBD1 matches at 9 bases. The trim removed 5 bases at V and 7 bases at J, leaving 9 bases unmatched. The germline V gene has CDR1 MNHEY and CDR2 SVGAGI. The CDR3 runs 14 residues.

Here the CDR3 reads CASSSGQGASPLHF. CDR3 DNA sequence: TGCGCCAGCAGCTCGGGACAGGGGGCTTCACCCCTCCACTTT. This chain uses TRBV5-1 with TRBJ1-6; 12 bases align to TRBD1. Losses at the gene ends were 3 bases for V and 9 bases for J; bases not matched to a gene: 1. The CDR3 is 14 residues long. Germline assignment: CDR1 SGHRS and CDR2 YFSETQ.

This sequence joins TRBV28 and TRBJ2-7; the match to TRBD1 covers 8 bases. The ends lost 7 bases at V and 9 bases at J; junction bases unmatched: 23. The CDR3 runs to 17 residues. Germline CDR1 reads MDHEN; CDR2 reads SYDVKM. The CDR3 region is CASTPLRWTGFMTTQYF. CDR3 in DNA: TGTGCCAGCACCCCGTTACGGTGGACAGGGTTCATGACAACGCAGTACTTC.